This T cell receptor beta chain was profiled in a study of CD8 T cells in Susac syndrome. Both CD4+ and CD8+ T cells were negatively isolated, and TEMRA cells underwent FACS enrichment. Reverse transcription of about 0.5 to 1 ug RNA was performed with random hexamers. The method of amplification for TCR beta CDR3 was immunoSEQ multiplex PCR, covering 54 Vbeta and 13 Jbeta. Using its own MiXCR run on the immunoSEQ multiplex PCR reads, TCRdb lists one record per CDR3 protein. This sample has 250,000 to 300,000 distinct CDR3 sequences, with roughly 85% found just once. Germline V gene sequence: CDR1 LGHNA, CDR2 YSLEER. The germline V and J ends were trimmed by 0 bases and 5 bases, with 13 bases remaining between them. The CDR3 sequence is 15 residues long.

Specimen: CD8+ T cells from PBMCs. This receptor was identified in a human donor with multiple sclerosis. The chain links TRBV4-3 to TRBJ1-1; D is unresolved. The CDR3 coding sequence is TGCGCCAGCAGCCAAGAATACGGGCGGGTGACTGAAGCTTTCTTT. It yields the protein CASSQEYGRVTEAFF.